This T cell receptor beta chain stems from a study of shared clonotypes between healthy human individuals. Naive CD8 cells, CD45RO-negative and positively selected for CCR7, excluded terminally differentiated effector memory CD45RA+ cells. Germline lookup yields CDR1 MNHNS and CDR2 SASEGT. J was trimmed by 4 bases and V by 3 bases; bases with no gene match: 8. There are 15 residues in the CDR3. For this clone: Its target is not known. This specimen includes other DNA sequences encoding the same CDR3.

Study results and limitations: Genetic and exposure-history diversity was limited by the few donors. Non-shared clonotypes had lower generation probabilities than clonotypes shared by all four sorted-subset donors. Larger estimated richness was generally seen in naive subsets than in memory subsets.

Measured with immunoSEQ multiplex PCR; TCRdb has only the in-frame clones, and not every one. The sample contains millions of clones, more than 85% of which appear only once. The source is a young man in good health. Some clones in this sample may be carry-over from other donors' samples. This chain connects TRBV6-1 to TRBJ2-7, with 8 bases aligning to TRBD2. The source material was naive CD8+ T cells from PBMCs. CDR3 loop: CASSEYSGGPYEQYF. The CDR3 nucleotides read TGTGCCAGCAGTGAGTACTCGGGAGGGCCTTACGAGCAGTACTTC.